This T cell receptor beta chain was sequenced during a study of shared clonotypes between healthy human individuals. On the study more broadly: Donors consisted of a couple of women and three men between 18 and 49.

Recent acute infections and vaccinations were absent in the healthy HIV-negative adult donors. As regards this clone: Antigen specificity is unknown.

Findings and limits, study-wide: Though the depth was large, rarefaction showed that sorted-subset sequencing was incomplete.

In germline, CDR1 is MGHRA, CDR2 YSYEKL. The CDR3 contains 15 residues. Unmatched junction bases numbered 4, after V lost 1 base and J lost 2 bases. Measured with immunoSEQ multiplex PCR; TCRdb has only the in-frame clones, and not every one. Of over a million clones listed, approximately 68% were seen once; the top ten hold approximately 1.5%. This receptor was taken from a man younger than 35 in good health. The chain carries TRBV4-1 and TRBJ2-7; TRBD1 agrees at 8 bases. The sample was memory CD4+ T cells sorted from blood. The sample's subset: CD45RA-negative fraction. The CDR3 nucleotides read TGCGCCAGCAGCCAAGCCCGGGACAGGCCCTACGAGCAGTACTTC. Translating it yields CASSQARDRPYEQYF.